Sequencing of this T cell receptor beta chain was carried out in a study of Ad26.COV2.S vaccination and SARS-CoV-2 variants. Overall study context: Doses of Ad26.COV2.S were injected into muscle once or twice, 56 days apart.

Study results and caveats: Vaccine and placebo groups showed comparable non-spike TCR breadth. Spike-specific TCR breadth ran higher among vaccine recipients than placebo recipients.

Treatment meaning: approximately 18 received Ad26.COV2.S at low or high dose, single or two shots; 5 received placebo; per-sample allocation not given. Samples analyzed were those drawn on day 63 after the first vaccine or placebo injection. The vaccine delivered Wuhan-strain SARS-CoV-2 spike through an Ad26 vector. The ends lost 4 bases at V and 3 bases at J; junction bases unmatched: 4. This CDR3 has 15 amino acids. From germline, CDR1 is LGHDT and CDR2 YNNKEL (reference sequence). Details on this clone: Its cognate antigen is unknown.

Measured with immunoSEQ multiplex PCR; TCRdb has only the in-frame clones, and not every one. The sample has approximately 420,000 clones, more than 75% seen once. The chain uses TRBV3-1 (or the pseudogene TRBV3-2) and TRBJ2-7, with 12 positions matching TRBD1. Sample: peripheral blood, taken in a trial of Ad26.COV2.S vaccine versus placebo. The clonotype comes from a person between 18 and 60 years old who received the Ad26.COV2.S COVID-19 vaccine or a placebo. This CDR3 reads CASSPGTGGYYEQYF. CDR3 nucleotide sequence: TGTGCCAGCAGCCCTGGGACAGGGGGCTACTACGAGCAGTACTTC.